This T cell receptor (beta chain) is drawn from a study of cytomegalovirus exposure and HLA in healthy donors. 60 Vbeta and 13 Jbeta primers were used in PCR. Generated by immunoSEQ multiplex PCR, the TCRdb table keeps only in-frame clones and is missing some. The listing records 74,000 or so clones. Notes on the study in general: There were about 160 TCR beta chains listed as cytomegalovirus-associated. Later analysis associated a missense DCLRE1C variant with TCR beta V- and J-gene trimming.

On this clone itself: The antigen remains undetermined.

The TCR originated in a woman aged 55-69 years in good health and CMV-seronegative. Specimen: PBMCs.

The CDR3 here is CAINLAGGGTGELFF. DNA for the CDR3: TGTGCCATCAATCTAGCGGGAGGGGGCACCGGGGAGCTGTTTTTT. The rearrangement links TRBV10-3 to TRBJ2-2, with 12 bases fitting TRBD2. Germline CDR1 reads ENHRY; CDR2 reads SYGVKD. After removal of 7 bases from V and 4 bases from J, the junction contained 4 bases not matched to a gene. This CDR3 is built from 15 residues.